The 32 T cell receptor beta chains below all came from one sample that was sequenced in a study of blood T cell repertoires in COVID-19. Libraries were prepared by immunoSEQ multiplex PCR; TCRdb keeps only in-frame clonotypes and omits some of them. The sample has 98,000 or so clones, 88% seen once. The sample was peripheral blood. The receptor set was obtained from a human donor in a cohort sampled during active COVID-19.

The V gene is TRBV18, the J gene TRBJ2-1; possibly TRBD1 for D (6 bases). Deletions cut 0 bases from V and 7 bases from J, with 13 bases between. CDR1 is KGHSH and CDR2 is LQKENI in the germline V gene. This CDR3 is built from 15 residues. In nucleotides, the CDR3 is TGTGCCAGCTCACCACCGGGCCAGGGGCTAAATGAGCAGTTCTTC. Residues: CASSPPGQGLNEQFF.

The chain uses TRBV28 and TRBJ1-2; 7 nucleotides match TRBD1. This CDR3 is 11 amino acids long. J was trimmed by 13 bases and V by 5 bases; bases with no gene match: 7. Per germline, CDR1 MDHEN and CDR2 SYDVKM. This CDR3 reads CASSGQVWLTF. The DNA of the CDR3 is TGTGCCAGCAGTGGACAGGTTTGGCTCACCTTC.

The rearrangement links TRBV2 to TRBJ2-7; D unresolved. The CDR3 contains 13 residues. V was cut by 7 bases and J by 4 bases, with 14 bases left in between. Per the germline V gene, CDR1 is SNHLY and CDR2 is FYNNEI. The CDR3 bases are TGTGCCAGCACCAACTATGGTAGTTACGAGCAGTACTTC. Encoded protein: CASTNYGSYEQYF.

The CDR3 DNA reads as TGTGCCAGCAGCCAGACAGGGTCGGGGGGCTACACCTTC. This gives the protein CASSQTGSGGYTF. The chain joins TRBV7-3 to TRBJ1-2, with 7 nucleotides matching TRBD1. V was pared by 5 bases and J by 8 bases, with 8 bases of the junction left unmatched. The CDR3 loop spans 13 amino acids. Germline lookup yields CDR1 SGHTA and CDR2 FQGTGA. Combining the CDR3 with reference TRBV7-3 and TRBJ1-2 gives the whole variable domain GAGVSQTPSNKVTEKGKYVELRCDPISGHTALYWYRQSLGQGPEFLIYFQGTGAADDSGLPNDRFFAVRPEGSVSTLKIQRTERGDSAVYLCASSQTGSGGYTFGSGTRLTVV.

The chain recombines TRBV28 with TRBJ2-2; 8 bases are a match to TRBD2. Trimming removed 7 bases from V and 3 bases from J; junction bases left unmatched: 4. The CDR3 spans 14 residues. In germline, CDR1 is MDHEN, CDR2 SYDVKM. The CDR3 protein is CASTSGSYTGELFF. The CDR3 nucleotides read TGTGCCAGCACTAGCGGGTCCTACACCGGGGAGCTGTTTTTT.

The V call is TRBV11-2, the J call TRBJ1-2; 10 bases are shared with TRBD1. Losses at the gene ends were 1 base for V and 3 bases for J; bases not matched to a gene: 8. This CDR3 contains 17 residues. Germline V gene sequence: CDR1 SGHAT, CDR2 FQNNGV. Written as DNA, the CDR3 is TGTGCCAGCAGCTTAGGAGGGGACAGGGGAGTTGACTATGGCTACACCTTC. This sequence encodes CASSLGGDRGVDYGYTF. The complete variable domain, with remaining parts taken from reference TRBV11-2 and TRBJ1-2, reads EAGVAQSPRYKIIEKRQSVAFWCNPISGHATLYWYQQILGQGPKLLIQFQNNGVVDDSQLPKDRFSAERLKGVDSTLKIQPAKLEDSAVYLCASSLGGDRGVDYGYTFGSGTRLTVV.

This clone has only a few counts. The chain carries TRBV4-2 and TRBJ1-6, with a weak D call TRBD1 (5 bases). Germline V gene data show CDR1 as LGHNA and CDR2 as YNFKEQ. V shed 3 bases and J shed 6 bases, with 6 bases lying between them. This CDR3 contains 13 residues. The CDR3 loop reads CASSQTVNSPLHF. In DNA, the CDR3 is TGTGCCAGCAGCCAGACAGTTAATTCACCCCTCCACTTT.

CDR3 residues: CASSAATGLSYEQYF. The CDR3 DNA is TGTGCCAGCAGCGCAGCGACAGGGCTCTCCTACGAGCAGTACTTC. This sequence joins TRBV7-9 and TRBJ2-7; 7 positions match TRBD1. The trim removed 5 bases at V and 0 bases at J, leaving 7 bases unmatched. The CDR3 runs 15 residues. Germline CDR1 SEHNR, CDR2 FQNEAQ (reference sequence). Supplemented by reference TRBV7-9 and TRBJ2-7, the full variable domain reads DTGVSQNPRHKITKRGQNVTFRCDPISEHNRLYWYRQTLGQGPEFLTYFQNEAQLEKSRLLSDRFSAERPKGSFSTLEIQRTEQGDSAMYLCASSAATGLSYEQYFGPGTRLTVT.

The chain couples TRBV11-2 to TRBJ2-3; a weak D match, TRBD2 (6 bases). Per the germline V gene, CDR1 is SGHAT and CDR2 is FQNNGV. The CDR3 loop spans 16 amino acids. The V gene lost 2 bases and the J gene lost 0 bases, with 12 bases spanning the gap. In nucleotides, the CDR3 is TGTGCCAGCAGCTTACTAGCGTCAACTAGCACAGATACGCAGTATTTT. Translated: CASSLLASTSTDTQYF. The full variable domain, its missing parts supplied by reference TRBV11-2 and TRBJ2-3, is EAGVAQSPRYKIIEKRQSVAFWCNPISGHATLYWYQQILGQGPKLLIQFQNNGVVDDSQLPKDRFSAERLKGVDSTLKIQPAKLEDSAVYLCASSLLASTSTDTQYFGPGTRLTVL.

This clone was observed many times. This chain uses TRBV10-2 with TRBJ1-2, with D possibly matching TRBD1 (6 bases). There are 14 residues in the CDR3. The germline CDR1 and CDR2 sequences are WSHSY and SAAADI. The germline V and J ends were trimmed by 2 bases and 8 bases, with 15 bases remaining between them. The CDR3 nucleotides are TGCGCCAGCAGTGAGGGGGGCTCCCCTCGGGGCTACACCTTC. Translated: CASSEGGSPRGYTF.

The V and J genes are TRBV28 and TRBJ2-6; D possibly corresponds to TRBD1 (6 bases). CDR3 size: 14 residues. V lost 7 bases, J lost 4 bases, and 11 bases lay in between. The germline V gene encodes CDR1 MDHEN and CDR2 SYDVKM. The CDR3 region has the DNA TGTGCCAGCACAGGGGATTCCGGGGCCAACGTCCTGACTTTC. It is translated as CASTGDSGANVLTF.

The chain joins TRBV4-2 to TRBJ2-2; TRBD2 aligns across 10 bases. This CDR3 has 18 residues. Germline V CDR1 and CDR2: LGHNA, YNFKEQ. Trimming took 0 bases from V and 0 from J; bases not matched to a gene: 4. The CDR3, as DNA: TGTGCCAGCAGCCAAGAACTAGCGGGGTCGACGAACACCGGGGAGCTGTTTTTT. Its protein product is CASSQELAGSTNTGELFF.

The genes are TRBV7-9 and TRBJ2-1; TRBD2 aligns across 9 bases. Germline trimming cut 5 bases from V and 2 bases from J; bases unmatched to any gene: 7. The V gene's germline CDR1 is SEHNR and CDR2 FQNEAQ (reference sequence). The CDR3 has 16 amino acids. The CDR3 coding sequence is TGTGCCAGCAGCAGTGTAGCGGGAGAAACCTACAATGAGCAGTTCTTC. It yields the protein CASSSVAGETYNEQFF.

The chain recombines TRBV28 with TRBJ2-3, with no clear D. This CDR3 has 14 amino acids. Per the germline V gene, CDR1 is MDHEN and CDR2 is SYDVKM. The V and J ends lost 6 bases and 1 base respectively, with 11 bases between them. CDR3 in DNA: TGTGCCAGCAGAGGTGGGCTCCGCACAGATACGCAGTATTTT. Encoded protein: CASRGGLRTDTQYF.

V usage is TRBV6-5 and J usage is TRBJ2-1, with 7 bases that match TRBD2. Per germline, CDR1 MNHEY and CDR2 SVGAGI. V lost 2 bases to trimming and J lost 2 bases; unmatched junction nucleotides: 3. The length of the CDR3 is 15 residues. For the CDR3, the DNA is TGTGCCAGCAGTTACGGCGGGGGACCCTACAATGAGCAGTTCTTC. Amino acids: CASSYGGGPYNEQFF.

The chain combines TRBV11-2 with TRBJ2-2; D is possibly TRBD1 (5 bases). There are 13 residues in the CDR3. V lost 3 bases and J lost 10, with 12 bases in between. CDR1 is SGHAT, CDR2 FQNNGV, per germline. This chain's CDR3 is CASSFQGREELFF. The CDR3 coding sequence is TGTGCCAGCAGCTTCCAGGGTAGGGAGGAGCTGTTTTTT.

The chain couples TRBV9 to TRBJ1-5; D might be TRBD1 (5 bases). V was trimmed by 3 bases and J by 7 bases, leaving 11 bases between them. The CDR3 contains 13 residues. Germline V lookup: CDR1 SGDLS, CDR2 YYNGEE. The chain's CDR3 is CASSGGDRQPQHF. The CDR3 region has the DNA TGTGCCAGCAGCGGGGGGGATAGGCAGCCCCAGCATTTT.

This clone showed up just once. The chain is built from TRBV7-8 and TRBJ2-2; no reliable D call. V was cut by 2 bases and J by 1 base, with 8 bases left in between. The CDR3 is 15 amino acids. Germline CDR1 and CDR2: SGHVS and FQNEAQ. The CDR3 region has the DNA TGTGCCAGCAGCTTAAGAGTACTGAACACCGGGGAGCTGTTTTTT. Its translation is CASSLRVLNTGELFF.

This clone was recorded only once. This chain uses TRBV27 with TRBJ2-1; weak D call: TRBD2 (6 bases). V lost 7 bases and J 6 bases, leaving 25 bases between the germline ends. The germline V gene has CDR1 MNHEY and CDR2 SMNVEV (reference sequence). The CDR3 runs to 17 residues. For the CDR3, the DNA is TGTGCCAGCATAGGGGACCTTCGACTAGGCCCAAGCAATGAGCAGTTCTTC. It specifies CASIGDLRLGPSNEQFF.

The V call is TRBV7-2, the J call TRBJ2-1; 10 bases line up with TRBD2. CDR3 size: 15 residues. Germline V lookup: CDR1 SGHTA, CDR2 FQGNSA. The V and J ends lost 3 bases and 4 bases, in that order; junction bases with no gene match: 3. The CDR3, as DNA: TGTGCCAGCAGCTTGACTAGCGGGCCTTACAATGAGCAGTTCTTC. Translated, it gives CASSLTSGPYNEQFF.

The chain combines TRBV9 with TRBJ1-6, with D maybe TRBD1 (5 bases). The V end was cut by 1 base, the J end by 6 bases, with 11 bases between. Germline values: CDR1 SGDLS, CDR2 YYNGEE. The CDR3 covers 15 residues. CDR3 protein: CASSVKPGPNSPLHF. CDR3 nucleotides: TGTGCCAGCAGCGTAAAGCCAGGGCCTAATTCACCCCTCCACTTT.

As regards this clone: Other DNA sequences from this sample encode an identical CDR3 as well. V is TRBV28 and J is TRBJ2-7; 9 positions agree with TRBD1. This CDR3 contains 17 residues. The ends lost 5 bases at V and 5 bases at J; junction bases unmatched: 16. Germline V gene lookup returns CDR1 MDHEN and CDR2 SYDVKM. The chain's CDR3 is CASSPRSGTGWPDEQYF. DNA of the CDR3: TGTGCCAGCAGTCCCCGATCCGGGACAGGGTGGCCCGACGAGCAGTACTTC.

This rearrangement joins TRBV5-4 to TRBJ2-5; D perhaps matches TRBD2 (7 bases). Germline lookup yields CDR1 SGHNT and CDR2 YYREEE (reference sequence). CDR3 length: 15 amino acids. V lost 0 bases and J lost 5, with 14 bases in between. The CDR3 is CASSLGGGSGETQYF. As DNA, the CDR3 is TGTGCCAGCAGCTTGGGAGGGGGTAGCGGGGAGACCCAGTACTTC.

The CDR3 protein is CASRRDRDTGELFF. The CDR3 DNA reads TGTGCCAGCAGAAGGGACAGGGACACCGGGGAGCTGTTTTTT. V usage is TRBV6-5 and J usage is TRBJ2-2, with 9 nucleotides matching TRBD1. This CDR3 has 14 residues. The V segment lost 6 bases and the J segment 3 bases; nucleotides outside the gene matches: 2. CDR1 is MNHEY and CDR2 is SVGAGI in the germline V gene.

The table lists this clone with a few counts. The J gene is TRBJ2-7, the V gene TRBV5-4; 8 bases are a match to TRBD1. There are 14 residues in the CDR3. The trim removed 5 bases at V and 0 bases at J, leaving 4 bases unmatched. The germline V gene encodes CDR1 SGHNT and CDR2 YYREEE (reference sequence). The CDR3 reads CASSLTGVSYEQYF. The CDR3 nucleotides are TGTGCCAGCAGTTTGACAGGGGTCTCCTACGAGCAGTACTTC.

The V call is TRBV9, the J call TRBJ2-7, with TRBD1 as a possible D gene (6 bases). The CDR3 runs 16 residues. CDR1 is SGDLS and CDR2 is YYNGEE in the germline V gene. V lost 1 base and J lost 3, with 17 bases in between. In nucleotides, the CDR3 is TGTGCCAGCAGCGTAAGATCTGGACAGTCCCTCTACGAGCAGTACTTC. This codes for CASSVRSGQSLYEQYF. The variable domain in full, completed from reference TRBV9 and TRBJ2-7, reads DSGVTQTPKHLITATGQRVTLRCSPRSGDLSVYWYQQSLDQGLQFLIQYYNGEERAKGNILERFSAQQFPDLHSELNLSSLELGDSALYFCASSVRSGQSLYEQYFGPGTRLTVT.

This chain joins TRBV7-2 and TRBJ1-1; 8 bases match TRBD1. V was clipped by 1 base and J by 3 bases; unmatched bases: 4. The CDR3 covers 15 residues. In germline, CDR1 is SGHTA, CDR2 FQGNSA. The CDR3 coding sequence is TGTGCCAGCAGCTTAGGCGACAGGGGAGACACTGAAGCTTTCTTT. It codes for CASSLGDRGDTEAFF.

The chain combines TRBV29-1 with TRBJ2-3, with 7 bases identical to TRBD1. CDR1 SQVTM and CDR2 ANQGSEA come from the germline V gene. CDR3 length: 14 residues. The V segment lost 7 bases and the J segment 7 bases; nucleotides outside the gene matches: 14. CDR3 in DNA: TGCAGCGCTGAGGGGGCTAGTGGGGGAAATACGCAGTATTTT. Protein sequence: CSAEGASGGNTQYF.

The chain couples TRBV7-3 to TRBJ2-1; 8 bases are shared with TRBD2. Per germline, CDR1 SGHTA and CDR2 FQGTGA. V was pared by 5 bases and J by 1 base, with 4 bases of the junction left unmatched. This CDR3 comprises 15 residues. The CDR3 sequence: CASSPRLASYNEQFF. In DNA, the CDR3 is TGTGCCAGCAGCCCGCGACTAGCGTCCTACAATGAGCAGTTCTTC.

J is TRBJ1-1 and V is TRBV7-9; 8 bases agree with TRBD1. With 4 bases clipped from V and 1 base from J, the junction kept 8 bases outside the gene matches. Looked up from germline, CDR1 is SEHNR and CDR2 is FQNEAQ (reference sequence). This CDR3 is 16 amino acids long. The CDR3 nucleotides read TGTGCCAGCAGCTCAAGCTACGGGACAGGGAACACTGAAGCTTTCTTT. As protein: CASSSSYGTGNTEAFF.

The rearrangement joins TRBV19 to TRBJ2-7, with 7 bases that match TRBD2. The CDR3 spans 13 residues. CDR1 is LNHDA and CDR2 is SQIVND in the germline V gene (reference sequence). V trimming: 8 bases; J trimming: 2 bases; junction bases outside the gene matches: 6. The CDR3 loop is CASRGRGAYEQYF. CDR3 sequence (DNA): TGTGCCAGTCGCGGCCGGGGGGCCTACGAGCAGTACTTC.

The chain employs TRBV5-1 and TRBJ1-1, with 7 bases aligning to TRBD1. With 4 bases clipped from V and 2 bases from J, the junction kept 5 bases outside the gene matches. Per germline, CDR1 SGHRS and CDR2 YFSETQ. The CDR3 has 14 amino acids. The CDR3 spells CASSRQGSNTEAFF. The CDR3 nucleotides are TGCGCCAGCAGCCGACAGGGCAGTAACACTGAAGCTTTCTTT.